This T cell receptor (beta chain) comes out of a study of CD8+CD57+ T cells in acquired aplastic anemia. Before being chosen for sequencing, patients had shown CD8+CD57+ cell expansion by flow cytometry. Regarding the study as a whole: No significant difference in CD8+ Simpson's diversity was found between patients and controls.

This clonotype was picked up many times. Its antigen remains unknown. Trimming cost V 4 bases and J 8 bases; bases outside gene matches: 5. The germline gives CDR1 ENHRY, CDR2 SYGVKD. This CDR3 region has 13 residues. Profiling of TCR beta VDJ combinations and CDR3 sequences used genomic DNA as template. TCRdb reprocessed the reads with MiXCR, giving one entry per CDR3 protein. The data contain under 500,000 distinct CDR3 sequences, roughly 34% of them seen just once; the ten biggest clones take up less than 0.85%. This rearrangement joins TRBV10-3 to TRBJ1-2, with TRBD1 matching 9 bases. The sequenced sample consisted of sorted CD4+, CD8+, or CD8+CD57+ T cells (not recorded which) from PBMCs. The TCR was taken from a human donor with aplastic anemia. The CDR3 DNA sequence: TGTGCCATCAGTGGTACAGGGGGCCAAGGCTACACCTTC. Its translation: CAISGTGGQGYTF.